Each of the 16 T cell receptor beta chains below was sequenced from the same sample in a study of T cell responses to AZD1222 COVID-19 vaccine. This table comes from immunoSEQ multiplex PCR, and its TCRdb copy is limited to in-frame clones, with some not included. The table lists 150,000 or so clones, roughly 92% of them singletons. The source was peripheral blood, collected 28 days after the second AZD1222 dose. The receptors stem from an adult who received the AZD1222 COVID-19 vaccine.

The chain couples TRBV5-8 to TRBJ2-7; possible D gene TRBD2, 6 bases. Trimming pared 4 bases from V and 2 bases from J, leaving 16 bases between. This CDR3 is built from 15 residues. CDR1 and CDR2 (germline): SGHTS, YDEGEE. The CDR3 sequence: CASSLTGTVTYEQYF. For the CDR3, the DNA is TGTGCCAGCAGCCTTACCGGGACTGTGACCTACGAGCAGTACTTC.

For the CDR3, the DNA is TGCAGCGTTGGGCGGACAGAGAACACTGAAGCTTTCTTT. It specifies CSVGRTENTEAFF. This chain uses TRBV29-1 with TRBJ1-1; possible D gene TRBD1, 6 bases. V was pared by 4 bases and J by 1 base, with 10 bases between. The CDR3 is made up of 13 amino acids. Per the germline V gene, CDR1 is SQVTM and CDR2 is ANQGSEA.

This chain links TRBV7-2 with TRBJ2-5; TRBD1 might be the D (5 bases). V was pared by 5 bases and J by 9 bases, with 19 bases between. The CDR3 is 14 residues long. Germline lookup yields CDR1 SGHTA and CDR2 FQGNSA. CDR3 in amino acids: CASSQVEWGTSQYF. The CDR3 nucleotides read TGTGCCAGCAGCCAAGTGGAATGGGGCACGTCCCAGTACTTC.

This clone was seen a few times. The J gene is TRBJ2-1, the V gene TRBV11-3; TRBD2 matches 11 bases. J lost 4 bases, V lost 5 bases, and 7 bases had no gene match. Germline V gene data show CDR1 as SGHNT and CDR2 as YENEEA. CDR3 length equals 16 residues. The CDR3 DNA follows: TGTGCCAGCAGCACAACGGGACTAGCGGCTTACAATGAGCAGTTCTTC. It codes for CASSTTGLAAYNEQFF.

This chain joins TRBV28 and TRBJ2-1; D perhaps matches TRBD2 (7 bases). The ends were cut back, 6 bases at V and 6 bases at J, with 21 bases in the middle. Germline lookup yields CDR1 MDHEN and CDR2 SYDVKM. This CDR3 contains 16 residues. The chain's CDR3 is CASRMVAGARGNEQFF. In DNA form, the CDR3 reads TGTGCCAGCAGAATGGTAGCGGGCGCCAGGGGCAATGAGCAGTTCTTC.

This sequence joins TRBV5-6 and TRBJ2-6, with 8 bases identical to TRBD2. The germline V gene has CDR1 SGHDT and CDR2 YYEEEE. CDR3 size: 16 residues. After removal of 6 bases from V and 0 bases from J, the junction contained 5 bases not matched to a gene. The CDR3 region has the DNA TGTGCCAGCACCCCGGGGGGGGGCTCTGGGGCCAACGTCCTGACTTTC. Translating it yields CASTPGGGSGANVLTF.

In regard to this clone: Other DNA sequences within the sample encode an identical CDR3. The chain has TRBV7-9 and TRBJ1-2; D remains ambiguous. CDR3 length: 12 amino acids. CDR1 is SEHNR, CDR2 FQNEAQ, per germline (reference sequence). V lost 4 bases and J 3 bases, leaving 6 bases between the germline ends. CDR3 protein: CASSSDYYGYTF. CDR3 coding DNA: TGTGCCAGCAGCTCAGACTACTATGGCTACACCTTC.

The rearrangement uses TRBV29-1 and TRBJ1-2; possibly TRBD1 for D (5 bases). Germline V lookup: CDR1 SQVTM, CDR2 ANQGSEA. Trimming removed 2 bases from V and 4 bases from J, with 14 bases in between. The CDR3 is 14 amino acids. CDR3 DNA: TGCAGCGTTGAAATTGGGGGTTTTGGCTATGGCTACACCTTC. Translation: CSVEIGGFGYGYTF.

The CDR3 loop reads CASRAFMGGQPQHF. CDR3 nucleotides: TGTGCCAGCAGGGCTTTTATGGGAGGACAGCCCCAGCATTTT. The chain has TRBV6-5 and TRBJ1-5; D gene unclear. The CDR3 contains 14 residues. Trimming removed 6 bases from V and 7 bases from J, with 16 bases in between. Germline CDR1 is MNHEY and CDR2 is SVGAGI.

The V and J genes are TRBV2 and TRBJ1-4; D gene ambiguous. V was trimmed by 4 bases and J by 15 bases, leaving 12 bases between them. The CDR3 length is 11 residues. Germline CDR1 is SNHLY and CDR2 is FYNNEI. This CDR3 reads CASSGDRRVFF. The CDR3 bases are TGTGCCAGCAGTGGGGATCGGAGGGTGTTTTTT.

The CDR3 DNA sequence: TGTGCCAGCAGCGTTGGACCCCCGACAGGCAGGGGGCAGTACTTC. Translation: CASSVGPPTGRGQYF. The gene calls are TRBV5-4 and TRBJ2-7; a weak D match, TRBD1 (6 bases). Germline-derived CDR1 and CDR2 are SGHNT and YYREEE (reference sequence). This CDR3 has 15 amino acids. Trimming left V 4 bases short and J 9 bases short, with 23 bases between.

This chain joins TRBV5-1 and TRBJ1-4, with D perhaps matching TRBD1 (6 bases). The germline V gene has CDR1 SGHRS and CDR2 YFSETQ. The CDR3 is made up of 18 amino acids. V lost 7 bases and J lost 6, with 28 bases in between. CDR3 coding DNA: TGCGCCAGCCGACCGCGGATAGGTGCAGGGGCCGAGGATGAAAAACTGTTTTTT. This gives the protein CASRPRIGAGAEDEKLFF.

This chain links TRBV18 with TRBJ1-1; D not certain. Per the germline V gene, CDR1 is KGHSH and CDR2 is LQKENI. This CDR3 has 14 residues. Trimming cost V 2 bases and J 5 bases, with 12 bases left between them. DNA of the CDR3: TGTGCCAGCTCACCAACTGGGAGCAGTACTGAAGCTTTCTTT. Its translation: CASSPTGSSTEAFF.

The chain links TRBV28 to TRBJ2-7, with D tentatively TRBD2 (6 bases). This CDR3 is 13 amino acids long. Between the trimmed V and J ends, which lost 4 bases and 0 bases, there was a span of 7 bases. Per the germline V gene, CDR1 is MDHEN and CDR2 is SYDVKM. CDR3 sequence reads: CASSYGSSYEQYF. The DNA of the CDR3 is TGTGCCAGCAGTTACGGGAGCTCCTACGAGCAGTACTTC.

V usage is TRBV7-9 and J usage is TRBJ1-1; 8 nucleotides match TRBD1. Per germline, CDR1 SEHNR and CDR2 FQNEAQ (reference sequence). With V trimmed by 5 bases and J by 4 bases, 9 bases remained unmatched. The CDR3 spans 15 residues. CDR3 nucleotide sequence: TGTGCCAGCAGCCCACAGGGGGGTCAGGGCACTGAAGCTTTCTTT. It is translated as CASSPQGGQGTEAFF.

This clone was picked up one time. CDR3 loop: CASSLGENQYF. CDR3 coding DNA: TGTGCCAGCAGCTTAGGGGAGAATCAGTACTTC. V usage is TRBV7-9 and J usage is TRBJ2-7, with D possibly matching TRBD2 (5 bases). V was trimmed by 1 base and J by 10 bases, leaving 8 bases between them. CDR1 is SEHNR and CDR2 is FQNEAQ in the germline V gene (reference sequence). This CDR3 region has 11 residues.